This T cell receptor (beta chain) was obtained from a study of blood T cell repertoires in COVID-19. This table comes from immunoSEQ multiplex PCR, and its TCRdb copy is limited to in-frame clones, with some not included. The sample holds roughly 260,000 clones, roughly nine tenths seen once. Germline assignment: CDR1 SEHNR and CDR2 FQNEAQ (reference sequence). This CDR3 comprises 14 residues. Trimming stripped 2 bases from V and 0 bases from J, with 7 bases between. What was sequenced was PBMCs or T cells enriched from blood (not recorded which). The V gene is TRBV7-9, the J gene TRBJ1-1, with no clear D. This sequence originates from a human donor in a cohort exposed to, infected with or recovered from COVID-19 (not recorded which). The donor label of this sample is uncertain. CDR3 protein: CASSLPYLNTEAFF. The CDR3 nucleotides are TGTGCCAGCAGCTTACCGTACTTGAACACTGAAGCTTTCTTT. Full variable domain (remainder filled in from reference TRBV7-9 and TRBJ1-1): DTGVSQNPRHKITKRGQNVTFRCDPISEHNRLYWYRQTLGQGPEFLTYFQNEAQLEKSRLLSDRFSAERPKGSFSTLEIQRTEQGDSAMYLCASSLPYLNTEAFFGQGTRLTVV.